This entry is about one TCR beta chain. In TCRdb, the RT-PCR reads were re-called with MiXCR into one record per CDR3 protein. The sample has around 700,000 distinct CDR3 sequences; around 14% are singletons. The CDR3 has 12 amino acids. Germline V gene lookup returns CDR1 LGHDT and CDR2 YNNKEL (reference sequence). Trimming took 6 bases from V and 2 from J, leaving 8 bases between them. The chain uses TRBV3-1 and TRBJ2-7; no definite D call. The source is a female donor in good health, serving as a healthy control. The sequencing input was memory CD4+ T cells from blood. CDR3 coding DNA: TGTGCCAGCAGTCGTACCCCCTACGAGCAGTACTTC. This translates into CASSRTPYEQYF.